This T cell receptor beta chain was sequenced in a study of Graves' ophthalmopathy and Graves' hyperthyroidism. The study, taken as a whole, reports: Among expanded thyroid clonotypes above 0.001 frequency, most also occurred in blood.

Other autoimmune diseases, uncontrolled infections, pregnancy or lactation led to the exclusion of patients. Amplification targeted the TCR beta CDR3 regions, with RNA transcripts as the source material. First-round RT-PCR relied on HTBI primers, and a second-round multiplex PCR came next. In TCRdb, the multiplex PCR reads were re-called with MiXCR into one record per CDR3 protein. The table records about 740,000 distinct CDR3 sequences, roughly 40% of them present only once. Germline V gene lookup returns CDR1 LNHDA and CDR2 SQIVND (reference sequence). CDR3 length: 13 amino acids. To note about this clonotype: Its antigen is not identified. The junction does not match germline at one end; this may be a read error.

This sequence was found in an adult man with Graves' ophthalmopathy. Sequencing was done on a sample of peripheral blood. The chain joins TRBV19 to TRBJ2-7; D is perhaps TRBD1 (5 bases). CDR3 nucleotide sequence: TGTGCCAGTAGTATCCAACGAAGCCCGGACAAGCCCTTC. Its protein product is CASSIQRSPDKPF.